This T cell receptor (beta chain) came from a study of response to subunit inactivated influenza vaccine. Findings and limits, study-wide: New T cells are recruited in small numbers by each seasonal influenza vaccination, according to the authors' suggestion.

Trimming at V came to 7 bases and at J to 0 bases, leaving 11 bases not matched to a gene. CDR3 length equals 18 residues. This clonotype has a count of ten or more. Its antigen is unidentified. Via MiXCR, TCRdb re-called the RT-PCR reads, giving one row per CDR3 protein. The sample records 200,000 to 300,000 distinct CDR3 sequences, 9% to 15% being singletons. The chain carries TRBV12-3 or TRBV12-4 and TRBJ2-3; 12 nucleotides align to TRBD2. The input for sequencing was non-naive T cells sorted from PBMCs, taken around two weeks before vaccination. The sequence was collected from a man aged 45-60 years who received an inactivated influenza vaccine. CDR3 sequence reads: CASTLTSGGLTSTDTQYF. The CDR3, as DNA: TGTGCCAGCACCCTGACTAGCGGGGGTCTTACTAGCACAGATACGCAGTATTTT.